A selection of T cell receptor beta chains follows, all from one sample in a study of CD8+ T cells in alopecia areata. This table comes from immunoSEQ multiplex PCR, and its TCRdb copy is limited to in-frame clones, with some not included. The top ten clones hold more than 1.5% of a sample with 200,000 to 250,000 clones, roughly 56% of them seen once. The sequenced sample was CD4+ T cells sorted from blood, obtained at week 4, from a patient treated with tofacitinib. The receptors derive from a human donor with alopecia areata. Each CDR3 is given without its conserved first and last residue. The D gene is left open where the match is weak. Not all rows give a size; the values are once, few, many and, for expanded clones, a class.

.,.,13,TRBV4-3,ASSQGQGRGNEQF
.,.,11,TRBV27,ASSSWDGYEQY
medium-sized,TRBD1,10,TRBV6-1,ATGQVGDIQY
.,TRBD2,12,TRBV6-5,ASSPTSGNNEQF
.,.,12,TRBV30,AQQSGRYSYEQY
many,TRBD1,13,TRBV5-4,ASSSASRGDTEAF
few,.,14,TRBV4-3,ASSQVPITSTDTQY
.,.,12,TRBV27,ASSYSGFIRGYT
few,.,12,TRBV7-2,ASSQSARAGGYT
.,.,12,TRBV2,ASSEGGSNSPLH
.,.,12,TRBV30,AWSRQGGRYEQY
few,.,10,TRBV10-3,AISESGYEQY
.,.,12,TRBV18,ASSPGVNSYEQY
few,TRBD1,11,TRBV10-1,ATPWDRTNEAF
.,.,12,TRBV29-1,SVEVGGSYNEQF
.,.,13,TRBV10-2,ASSESRPVMLPLH
.,TRBD1,10,TRBV29-1,SVAPGGTEAF
.,.,12,TRBV6-5,ASSPLRGSYGYT
few,.,11,TRBV19,ASNAGGLYGYT
once,.,11,TRBV30,AWSRGRDYGYT
.,.,11,TRBV13,ASSPRGYNEQF
.,.,13,TRBV7-2,ASSLGVQGRSPLH
few,.,8,TRBV7-2,ASSYETQY
.,TRBD2,16,TRBV29-1,SVQPFFVAGEFTDTQY
.,TRBD1,13,TRBV5-6,ASSFIRGGDTEAF
.,TRBD1,11,TRBV6-1,ASKTGGRETQY
.,.,12,TRBV4-3,ASSRTGKNTEAF
few,.,14,TRBV5-1,ASSPDPVAGTDTQY
.,TRBD1,12,TRBV2,ASNPTGGKNIQY
once,TRBD1,13,TRBV2,ASRAETGGNSPLH
many,.,7,TRBV6-7,ATIPEAF
.,TRBD2,12,TRBV29-1,SANKAGRFGEQF
.,.,11,TRBV29-1,SVARTVRGEQF
.,.,12,TRBV19,ASSIDPSTDTQY
.,.,14,TRBV27,ASSLIAGRLAGELF
.,TRBD1,15,TRBV27,ASSPLPGQASFYGYT
.,.,10,TRBV29-1,SVTGQSREQY
.,.,12,TRBV5-6,ASSFGGVGTEAF
.,.,12,TRBV6-5,ATGVQSSNSPLH
.,.,11,TRBV29-1,SVTTGINYGYT
few,.,10,TRBV30,AWSSSVGTQY
once,TRBD1,13,TRBV5-1,ASSLGTGEGNVLT
.,TRBD1,13,TRBV9,ASSHLQGASTEAF
many,TRBD1,12,TRBV6-1,ASNKGQGLYEQY
.,.,11,TRBV7-2,ASSFGSSVTQY
.,.,10,TRBV28,ASSLSIREQY
.,TRBD2,11,TRBV6-6,ASSGTRDYEQY
.,.,9,TRBV29-1,SVLLWDEQY
.,.,12,TRBV5-1,ASRPDPGLGGYT